The clone carrying this T cell receptor (beta chain) occurred many times. The antigen remains unidentified. Arm-PCR of CDR3 regions and iRepertoire HTBI primers were used to build TCR beta libraries. Each CDR3 protein gets one entry after TCRdb re-called the multiplex PCR reads with MiXCR. Here the sample spans nearly 350,000 distinct CDR3 sequences, 20% being singletons. This specimen belongs to a study of regulatory T cells in long-lasting Graves disease. Study results and caveats: Persistent disease preferred TRBV28, TRBJ1-2 and TRBJ2-5; new disease, TRBV20-1 and TRBJ2-1. New patients shared fewer public clonotypes (more than 850) than persistent patients did (approximately 3,000).

Described time point: persistent/refractory GD, antithyroid drugs over 5 years with positive TRAb. With RNA extracted from PBMCs as input, the TCR library was made. Germline CDR1 and CDR2: MNHNS and SASEGT. CDR3 length: 14 residues. Trimming took 5 bases from V and 6 from J, leaving 14 bases between them. Sequencing used peripheral blood mononuclear cells (PBMCs), obtained when the disease was refractory, from a patient treated with antithyroid drugs. This chain uses TRBV6-1 with TRBJ1-5; tentative D call: TRBD1 (6 bases). The sequence derives from a female donor with Graves disease. The CDR3 loop is CASSPSGVSQPQHF. CDR3 nucleotides: TGTGCCAGCAGTCCTTCAGGGGTGAGTCAGCCCCAGCATTTT.